This T cell receptor (beta chain) stems from a study of CD8 T cells in Susac syndrome (dated by TCRdb to the late 2010s). For the wider study: Of the Susac syndrome patients who were sequenced, fewer than 10 were in clinical remission while about six had clinically active disease. At the time of blood withdrawal, Susac syndrome patients were either therapy-naive, taking corticosteroids (with some also receiving IVIg), or on IVIg alone. Whether CD8+ T cell activation and differentiation in Susac syndrome was antigen driven was tested using repertoire sequencing. The full study reports these points: The number of individuals in the TCR sequencing and HLA analysis was acknowledged as relatively small. The CD4+ T cell repertoire of patients with Susac syndrome showed no detectable clonal expansion.

With respect to this clonotype: The clone's antigen remains unknown. No base quality values were provided; no much bigger clone lies one nucleotide off.

Spanning cysteine to phenylalanine, the CDR3 consists of 16 amino acids. The CDR3 DNA has 48 bases and is translated from base 1. V loses 5 bases, J loses 2 bases, and the germline ends lie 18 bases apart. As encoded in the germline V gene, CDR1 is SGHRS while CDR2 is YFSETQ. Peripheral blood CD8+ and CD4+ T cells from healthy donors, Susac syndrome patients and multiple sclerosis patients were profiled by high-throughput TCR beta sequencing. The Susac syndrome patients fulfilled recently defined diagnostic criteria for definite or probable disease. CD8+ TEMRA cells were enriched by FACS, while bulk CD8+ and CD4+ T cells were purified by magnetic negative isolation. Blood was drawn into EDTA tubes, processed within 24 hours, and PBMCs were isolated by density gradient centrifugation. PBMCs destined for TCR sequencing were cryopreserved in liquid nitrogen and later thawed in a 37 °C water bath. The sorted or isolated CD4+, CD8+ and CD8+ TEMRA cells reached a purity of at least 90%.

RNA was extracted with the RNeasy kit and roughly 0.5 to 1 ug was reverse transcribed using random hexamers. The immunoSEQ multiplex PCR assay, covering 54 Vbeta and 13 Jbeta segments, was used to amplify TCR beta CDR3 regions. Bias from PCR amplification was corrected by using a synthetic template baseline for primer optimization and for computational correction. Per the authors' processing: Reads were annotated to V, D and J genes per IMGT and analyzed with immunoSEQ Analyzer, keeping only productive sequences. Clonality was computed as one minus Shannon entropy normalized by log2 of the number of productive unique sequences. For each patient and control, public and private clones were evaluated within the 100 most prevalent clones. Clones were defined as Susac-specific if absent from the healthy and MS cohorts, from around 1,000 published viral clones and from other ImmuneACCESS disease sequences. The raw public data were reprocessed by TCRdb itself: fastp quality trimming at Q25, MiXCR clonotype calling, in-frame beta chains only. For every CDR3 protein sequence, its rows merge into one entry that carries the most common genes and DNA. For this entry, the V and J calls and clone size follow TCRdb and not the study's own pipeline. The sample table lists 170,000 or so distinct CDR3 sequences, approximately 94% of them with a count of one. The ten most abundant clones make up around 0.12% of the sample.

The chain is assembled from TRBV5-1 and TRBJ2-3; a confident D gene designation cannot be given. This sequence was found in a human donor with Susac syndrome. Sample: CD4+ T cells from PBMCs. The base sequence is TGCGCCAGCAGTCCCCTCACGGGCGGATTCACAGATACGCAGTATTTT. Its protein product is CASSPLTGGFTDTQYF.